One sample yielded the 8 T cell receptor beta chains listed below, sequenced in a study of vaccination and CD4 T cells after COVID-19. The Oncomine TCR Beta short-read assay was applied to DNA of cultured CD4+ T cells. TCRdb reprocessed the PCR reads via MiXCR and lists one record per CDR3 protein. The repertoire holds 20,000 to 25,000 distinct CDR3 sequences, with roughly 50% as singletons. Regarding time point: late sampling 161 to 241 days after vaccination in a few convalescent patients. Treatment specified: roughly ten-day PBMC culture with coronavirus spike peptide pools or control peptides (ViraFEST assay). No antigen has been assigned to these receptors. Material: CD4+ T cells from blood, cultured in vitro, obtained about 7 months after SARS-CoV-2 vaccination. All receptors derive from a human donor who had recovered from COVID-19.

Judged by abundance, this clonotype is medium-sized. The chain is built from TRBV27 and TRBJ1-1; TRBD1 might be the D (6 bases). CDR3 length: 13 residues. V lost 5 bases and J lost 4, with 11 bases in between. CDR1 is MNHEY, CDR2 SMNVEV, per germline (reference sequence). The CDR3 coding sequence is TGTGCCAGCAGTCAACAGGGCCGCACTGAAGCTTTCTTT. Its translation: CASSQQGRTEAFF.

The V gene is TRBV11-3, the J gene TRBJ2-7; 8 bases align to TRBD1. CDR1 and CDR2 (germline): SGHNT, YENEEA. The CDR3 length is 16 residues. Losses at the gene ends were 5 bases for V and 3 bases for J; bases not matched to a gene: 12. CDR3 protein: CASSPTSGTGGYEQYF. The CDR3 DNA reads as TGTGCCAGCAGCCCAACTTCGGGAACAGGGGGCTACGAGCAGTACTTC.

The chain employs TRBV5-5 and TRBJ1-5; D uncertain. The CDR3 sequence is 13 residues long. Trimming pared 4 bases from V and 7 bases from J, leaving 12 bases between. The V gene's germline CDR1 is SGHKS and CDR2 YYEKEE (reference sequence). CDR3 in DNA: TGTGCCAGCAGCGCAGAGAGGTGGCAGCCCCAGCATTTT. It yields the protein CASSAERWQPQHF.

Only a few counts were recorded for this clonotype. The rearrangement uses TRBV6-1 and TRBJ1-2; possibly TRBD1 for D (6 bases). Germline CDR1 and CDR2: MNHNS and SASEGT. This CDR3 contains 12 residues. The V end lost 9 bases, the J end lost 5 bases, and 13 bases lay between the germline ends. CDR3 coding DNA: TGTGCCAGTAAGACAGGATGGTATGGCTACACCTTC. Its protein product is CASKTGWYGYTF.

The V call is TRBV10-3, the J call TRBJ2-5, with D hard to call. The CDR3 totals 14 residues. With 3 bases removed from V and 5 bases from J, the gap between germline ends came to 13 bases. Germline V lookup: CDR1 ENHRY, CDR2 SYGVKD. CDR3: CAISDPAIRETQYF. In DNA, the CDR3 is TGTGCCATCAGTGACCCGGCTATTAGGGAGACCCAGTACTTC.

The rearrangement uses TRBV6-1 and TRBJ1-5, with TRBD1 matching over 7 bases. With V trimmed by 5 bases and J by 5 bases, 0 bases remained unmatched. Germline CDR1 is MNHNS and CDR2 is SASEGT. The CDR3 consists of 12 residues. DNA for the CDR3: TGTGCCAGCAGTACAGGGGATCAGCCCCAGCATTTT. Translating gives CASSTGDQPQHF.

This clonotype turned up a few times. CDR3 in amino acids: CASSLGGYSYEQYF. The CDR3 nucleotides read TGTGCCAGCAGCTTGGGGGGCTACTCCTACGAGCAGTACTTC. The chain links TRBV7-8 to TRBJ2-7; tentatively, D is TRBD1 or TRBD2 (6 bases each). Germline-derived CDR1 and CDR2 are SGHVS and FQNEAQ. The CDR3 spans 14 residues. Between the trimmed V and J ends, which lost 3 bases and 0 bases, there was a span of 9 bases.

The chain employs TRBV7-2 and TRBJ1-1; TRBD1 is a possible D gene (5 bases). Germline CDR1 is SGHTA and CDR2 is FQGNSA. The CDR3 contains 13 residues. V was clipped by 3 bases and J by 7 bases, with 12 bases between them. The CDR3 nucleotides read TGTGCCAGCAGCTTGAGGGGCAGGGTTGAAGCTTTCTTT. Translating gives CASSLRGRVEAFF.